The T cell receptor (beta chain) described here comes from a study of T cell responses to AZD1222 COVID-19 vaccine. Regarding the study as a whole: All repertoire sampling was performed exclusively after the peak T cell response. Donors skewed white British and female; clonal diversity was possibly underestimated. Targeting of unmutated variant regions was reportedly seen in nearly half of spike-specific TCRs.

Here immunoSEQ multiplex PCR was the method, and the copy in TCRdb shows in-frame clones only, minus some. The sample records approximately 150,000 clones, more than 70% being singletons. The analysis combined second doses at about 4 or about 12 weeks. The germline CDR1 and CDR2 sequences are SGHRS and YFSETQ. Trimming took 4 bases from V and 4 from J, leaving 17 bases between them. The CDR3 sequence is 15 residues long. With respect to this clone: Its target is not known.

The rearrangement links TRBV5-1 to TRBJ1-1; D may be TRBD1 (6 bases). The input for sequencing was peripheral blood, taken 28 days after the second AZD1222 dose. The TCR was taken from an adult who received the AZD1222 COVID-19 vaccine. The CDR3 is CASSGGTWGATEAFF. The CDR3 nucleotides read TGCGCCAGCAGCGGGGGCACCTGGGGTGCCACTGAAGCTTTCTTT.